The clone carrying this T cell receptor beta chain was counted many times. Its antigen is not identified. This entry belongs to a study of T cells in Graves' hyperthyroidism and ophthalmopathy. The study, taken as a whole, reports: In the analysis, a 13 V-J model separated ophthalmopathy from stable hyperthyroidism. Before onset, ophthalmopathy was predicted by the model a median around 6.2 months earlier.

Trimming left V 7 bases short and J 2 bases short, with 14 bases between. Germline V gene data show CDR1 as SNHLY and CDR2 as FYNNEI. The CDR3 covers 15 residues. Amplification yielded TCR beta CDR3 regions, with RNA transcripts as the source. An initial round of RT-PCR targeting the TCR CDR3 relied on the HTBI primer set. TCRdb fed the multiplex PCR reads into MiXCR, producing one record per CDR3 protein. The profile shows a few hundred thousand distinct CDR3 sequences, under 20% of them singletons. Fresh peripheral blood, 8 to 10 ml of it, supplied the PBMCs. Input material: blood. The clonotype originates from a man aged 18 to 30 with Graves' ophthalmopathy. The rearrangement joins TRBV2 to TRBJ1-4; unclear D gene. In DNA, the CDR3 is TGTGCCAGCAACCTCGAAACCGCGACTAATGAAAAACTGTTTTTT. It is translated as CASNLETATNEKLFF.